This is a list of T cell receptor beta chains from one sample in a study of blood T cell repertoires in COVID-19. Sequencing was performed with immunoSEQ multiplex PCR; in TCRdb, only in-frame clones are kept and a portion is missing. This repertoire shows a few hundred thousand clones, about 84% found once; its top ten account for 9% to 15%. The sequencing sample was made of peripheral blood. These receptors were obtained from a man older than 75 with acute or convalescent COVID-19. CDR3s include the opening cysteine and the closing phenylalanine or tryptophan. Each record gives: D gene, V gene, clone size, J gene, CDR3 DNA, CDR3 protein. The D gene is left open where the match is weak. The size entry is marked missing in some rows and otherwise reads once, few, many or a size class.

d_gene: TRBD1; v_gene: TRBV18; abundance: NA; j_gene: TRBJ1-1; CDR3nt: TGTGCCAGCTCACCACCGGGACAGGGAACCACCACTGAAGCTTTCTTT; CDR3aa: CASSPPGQGTTTEAFF
d_gene: TRBD2; v_gene: TRBV7-8; abundance: NA; j_gene: TRBJ2-1; CDR3nt: TGTGCCAGCAGCTGGGGACTAGGTGTGGGAGGCCCTCCGGATGAGCAGTTCTTC; CDR3aa: CASSWGLGVGGPPDEQFF
d_gene: NA; v_gene: TRBV13; abundance: NA; j_gene: TRBJ1-5; CDR3nt: TGTGCCAGCAGCCAAAGATCCGGGGAAGAAAGCAATCAGCCCCAGCATTTT; CDR3aa: CASSQRSGEESNQPQHF
d_gene: NA; v_gene: TRBV7-9; abundance: NA; j_gene: TRBJ1-1; CDR3nt: TGTGCCAGCAGCTTCCTCGCGGGGCAGGGTGGGACTGAAGCTTTCTTT; CDR3aa: CASSFLAGQGGTEAFF
d_gene: TRBD2; v_gene: TRBV3-1/TRBV3-2; abundance: NA; j_gene: TRBJ2-5; CDR3nt: TGTGCCAGCAGCCTGATGTTTAGCGGGGGGGCGAAGAGGAAAGAGACCCAGTACTTC; CDR3aa: CASSLMFSGGAKRKETQYF
d_gene: NA; v_gene: TRBV5-1; abundance: NA; j_gene: TRBJ2-4; CDR3nt: TGCGCCAGTGGAGCAGGGGGGGCCAAAAACATTCAGTACTTC; CDR3aa: CASGAGGAKNIQYF
d_gene: NA; v_gene: TRBV6-6; abundance: NA; j_gene: TRBJ1-2; CDR3nt: TGTGCCAGCAGTTACACAGATCCCAATAACTATGGCTACACCTTC; CDR3aa: CASSYTDPNNYGYTF
d_gene: TRBD1; v_gene: TRBV3-1/TRBV3-2; abundance: NA; j_gene: TRBJ1-1; CDR3nt: TGTGCCAGCAGCCAAGAAGGAAGACTGCCAGGGGGCACTGAAGCTTTCTTT; CDR3aa: CASSQEGRLPGGTEAFF
d_gene: NA; v_gene: TRBV27; abundance: NA; j_gene: TRBJ1-2; CDR3nt: TGTGCCAGCAGTTTAAAAGGGGTCTATGGCTACACCTTC; CDR3aa: CASSLKGVYGYTF
d_gene: TRBD1; v_gene: TRBV3-1/TRBV3-2; abundance: NA; j_gene: TRBJ2-7; CDR3nt: TGTGCCAGCGATAGGGGACAGGGGCCCTCGGGGGAGCAGTACTTC; CDR3aa: CASDRGQGPSGEQYF
d_gene: NA; v_gene: TRBV7-9; abundance: NA; j_gene: TRBJ1-3; CDR3nt: TGTGCCAGCAGCCTCCGGGACTCCATCTCTGGAAACACCATATATTTT; CDR3aa: CASSLRDSISGNTIYF
d_gene: NA; v_gene: TRBV5-1; abundance: NA; j_gene: TRBJ2-1; CDR3nt: TGCGCCAGCAGCTTGTCGGGGGTGGTTCTGGGCAATGAGCAGTTCTTC; CDR3aa: CASSLSGVVLGNEQFF
d_gene: NA; v_gene: TRBV6-2/TRBV6-3; abundance: NA; j_gene: TRBJ1-2; CDR3nt: TGTGCCAGCAGTTACTCGACTCCAGGCTACACCTTC; CDR3aa: CASSYSTPGYTF
d_gene: NA; v_gene: TRBV9; abundance: NA; j_gene: TRBJ2-1; CDR3nt: TGTGCCAGCAGCGTATCAGGACTAGGGGGGGTCAATGAGCAGTTCTTC; CDR3aa: CASSVSGLGGVNEQFF
d_gene: NA; v_gene: TRBV9; abundance: once; j_gene: TRBJ2-3; CDR3nt: TGTGCCAGCAGCGTTGGAGGGTTTGGCACAGATACGCAGTATTTT; CDR3aa: CASSVGGFGTDTQYF
d_gene: NA; v_gene: TRBV24-1; abundance: NA; j_gene: TRBJ1-5; CDR3nt: TGTGCCACCAGTGGAGGGGGTCAGCCCCAGCATTTT; CDR3aa: CATSGGGQPQHF
d_gene: NA; v_gene: TRBV2; abundance: NA; j_gene: TRBJ1-6; CDR3nt: TGTGCCAGCAGTGAAAGACAGGATAATTCACCCCTCCACTTT; CDR3aa: CASSERQDNSPLHF
d_gene: TRBD2; v_gene: TRBV18; abundance: NA; j_gene: TRBJ2-7; CDR3nt: TGTGCCAGCTCACCCGGACTAGTAGCCGAGCAGTACTTC; CDR3aa: CASSPGLVAEQYF
d_gene: NA; v_gene: TRBV6-5; abundance: NA; j_gene: TRBJ1-1; CDR3nt: TGTGCCAGCAGTTCTCCCAGGGTAACTGAAGCTTTCTTT; CDR3aa: CASSSPRVTEAFF
d_gene: NA; v_gene: TRBV28; abundance: NA; j_gene: TRBJ1-2; CDR3nt: TGTGCCAGCAGACCTCCAGGTCGCCTAAACTATGGCTACACCTTC; CDR3aa: CASRPPGRLNYGYTF
d_gene: NA; v_gene: TRBV18; abundance: NA; j_gene: TRBJ1-1; CDR3nt: TGTGCCAGCTCACCTTCTACAGCAACTGAAGCTTTCTTT; CDR3aa: CASSPSTATEAFF
d_gene: TRBD1; v_gene: TRBV5-1; abundance: NA; j_gene: TRBJ2-1; CDR3nt: TGCGCCAGCAGTTTTACGGGACAGGGTCTTTCCAATGAGCAGTTCTTC; CDR3aa: CASSFTGQGLSNEQFF
d_gene: NA; v_gene: TRBV6-5; abundance: NA; j_gene: TRBJ1-5; CDR3nt: TGTGCCAGCAGCGCGGGGCCCGCTCAGCCCCAGCATTTT; CDR3aa: CASSAGPAQPQHF
d_gene: NA; v_gene: TRBV27; abundance: few; j_gene: TRBJ1-1; CDR3nt: TGTGCCAGCAGTCGACCCGGGGGGGGCACTTCTTTCTTT; CDR3aa: CASSRPGGGTSFF
d_gene: NA; v_gene: TRBV28; abundance: NA; j_gene: TRBJ2-5; CDR3nt: TGTGCCAGCAGCCCCCTGAAGCAACTGCGGACCCAGTACTTC; CDR3aa: CASSPLKQLRTQYF
d_gene: NA; v_gene: TRBV5-1; abundance: NA; j_gene: TRBJ1-6; CDR3nt: TGCGCCAGCAGCGCTTTGGCAGGGGACACCAATAATTCACCCCTCCACTTT; CDR3aa: CASSALAGDTNNSPLHF
d_gene: NA; v_gene: TRBV6-1; abundance: NA; j_gene: TRBJ2-3; CDR3nt: TGTGCCAGCAGTGACCAACGGACTGCCAATACGCAGTATTTT; CDR3aa: CASSDQRTANTQYF
d_gene: NA; v_gene: TRBV6-1; abundance: NA; j_gene: TRBJ1-6; CDR3nt: TGTGCCAGCAGTGAGGTTGTGGGCCCTAATTCACCCCTCCACTTT; CDR3aa: CASSEVVGPNSPLHF
d_gene: TRBD1; v_gene: TRBV5-1; abundance: NA; j_gene: TRBJ1-3; CDR3nt: TGCGCCAGCAGCTTGGAGGGGACAGGGGCCCATTATCCATATTTT; CDR3aa: CASSLEGTGAHYPYF
d_gene: TRBD1; v_gene: TRBV28; abundance: NA; j_gene: TRBJ1-2; CDR3nt: TGTGCCAGCCGGGACAGGGGGCTCCGGGGCTACACCTTC; CDR3aa: CASRDRGLRGYTF
d_gene: NA; v_gene: TRBV5-5; abundance: NA; j_gene: TRBJ2-2; CDR3nt: TGTGCCAGCAGCTTGGGGCTTGGGGCCACCGGGGAGCTGTTTTTT; CDR3aa: CASSLGLGATGELFF
d_gene: NA; v_gene: TRBV29-1; abundance: NA; j_gene: TRBJ2-7; CDR3nt: TGCAGCGTTGTTGGCGGGGATCAGCAGTACTTC; CDR3aa: CSVVGGDQQYF